This TCR beta chain is from a study of blood T cell repertoires in COVID-19. As for the study in general: COVID-19 samples, acute and convalescent, were from the United States, Italy and Spain. T cells, B-cell-depleted T cells, or PBMCs supplied cDNA or gDNA.

The CDR3 covers 12 residues. CDR1 and CDR2 (germline): MNHEY, SVGAGI. J gave up 6 bases and V 6 bases, and 2 bases lay outside the gene matches. Authors' analysis steps: How many nucleated cells were present was estimated from reference gene primer amplification. Sequencing used immunoSEQ multiplex PCR; TCRdb keeps in-frame clones, though not all of them. That table furnishes V, J and clone size, whereas the DNA furnished D and trimming. There are 210,000 or so clones in the sample; about nine tenths occur only once, and about 4.1% lies in the top ten. This TCR was recovered from a man in his forties or fifties with acute or convalescent COVID-19. The chain joins TRBV6-5 to TRBJ1-5; TRBD1 aligns across 7 bases. Sequencing was carried out using peripheral blood. CDR3 sequence: CASSQGGQPQHF. Here the CDR3 DNA reads TGTGCCAGCAGCCAGGGGGGTCAGCCCCAGCATTTT.